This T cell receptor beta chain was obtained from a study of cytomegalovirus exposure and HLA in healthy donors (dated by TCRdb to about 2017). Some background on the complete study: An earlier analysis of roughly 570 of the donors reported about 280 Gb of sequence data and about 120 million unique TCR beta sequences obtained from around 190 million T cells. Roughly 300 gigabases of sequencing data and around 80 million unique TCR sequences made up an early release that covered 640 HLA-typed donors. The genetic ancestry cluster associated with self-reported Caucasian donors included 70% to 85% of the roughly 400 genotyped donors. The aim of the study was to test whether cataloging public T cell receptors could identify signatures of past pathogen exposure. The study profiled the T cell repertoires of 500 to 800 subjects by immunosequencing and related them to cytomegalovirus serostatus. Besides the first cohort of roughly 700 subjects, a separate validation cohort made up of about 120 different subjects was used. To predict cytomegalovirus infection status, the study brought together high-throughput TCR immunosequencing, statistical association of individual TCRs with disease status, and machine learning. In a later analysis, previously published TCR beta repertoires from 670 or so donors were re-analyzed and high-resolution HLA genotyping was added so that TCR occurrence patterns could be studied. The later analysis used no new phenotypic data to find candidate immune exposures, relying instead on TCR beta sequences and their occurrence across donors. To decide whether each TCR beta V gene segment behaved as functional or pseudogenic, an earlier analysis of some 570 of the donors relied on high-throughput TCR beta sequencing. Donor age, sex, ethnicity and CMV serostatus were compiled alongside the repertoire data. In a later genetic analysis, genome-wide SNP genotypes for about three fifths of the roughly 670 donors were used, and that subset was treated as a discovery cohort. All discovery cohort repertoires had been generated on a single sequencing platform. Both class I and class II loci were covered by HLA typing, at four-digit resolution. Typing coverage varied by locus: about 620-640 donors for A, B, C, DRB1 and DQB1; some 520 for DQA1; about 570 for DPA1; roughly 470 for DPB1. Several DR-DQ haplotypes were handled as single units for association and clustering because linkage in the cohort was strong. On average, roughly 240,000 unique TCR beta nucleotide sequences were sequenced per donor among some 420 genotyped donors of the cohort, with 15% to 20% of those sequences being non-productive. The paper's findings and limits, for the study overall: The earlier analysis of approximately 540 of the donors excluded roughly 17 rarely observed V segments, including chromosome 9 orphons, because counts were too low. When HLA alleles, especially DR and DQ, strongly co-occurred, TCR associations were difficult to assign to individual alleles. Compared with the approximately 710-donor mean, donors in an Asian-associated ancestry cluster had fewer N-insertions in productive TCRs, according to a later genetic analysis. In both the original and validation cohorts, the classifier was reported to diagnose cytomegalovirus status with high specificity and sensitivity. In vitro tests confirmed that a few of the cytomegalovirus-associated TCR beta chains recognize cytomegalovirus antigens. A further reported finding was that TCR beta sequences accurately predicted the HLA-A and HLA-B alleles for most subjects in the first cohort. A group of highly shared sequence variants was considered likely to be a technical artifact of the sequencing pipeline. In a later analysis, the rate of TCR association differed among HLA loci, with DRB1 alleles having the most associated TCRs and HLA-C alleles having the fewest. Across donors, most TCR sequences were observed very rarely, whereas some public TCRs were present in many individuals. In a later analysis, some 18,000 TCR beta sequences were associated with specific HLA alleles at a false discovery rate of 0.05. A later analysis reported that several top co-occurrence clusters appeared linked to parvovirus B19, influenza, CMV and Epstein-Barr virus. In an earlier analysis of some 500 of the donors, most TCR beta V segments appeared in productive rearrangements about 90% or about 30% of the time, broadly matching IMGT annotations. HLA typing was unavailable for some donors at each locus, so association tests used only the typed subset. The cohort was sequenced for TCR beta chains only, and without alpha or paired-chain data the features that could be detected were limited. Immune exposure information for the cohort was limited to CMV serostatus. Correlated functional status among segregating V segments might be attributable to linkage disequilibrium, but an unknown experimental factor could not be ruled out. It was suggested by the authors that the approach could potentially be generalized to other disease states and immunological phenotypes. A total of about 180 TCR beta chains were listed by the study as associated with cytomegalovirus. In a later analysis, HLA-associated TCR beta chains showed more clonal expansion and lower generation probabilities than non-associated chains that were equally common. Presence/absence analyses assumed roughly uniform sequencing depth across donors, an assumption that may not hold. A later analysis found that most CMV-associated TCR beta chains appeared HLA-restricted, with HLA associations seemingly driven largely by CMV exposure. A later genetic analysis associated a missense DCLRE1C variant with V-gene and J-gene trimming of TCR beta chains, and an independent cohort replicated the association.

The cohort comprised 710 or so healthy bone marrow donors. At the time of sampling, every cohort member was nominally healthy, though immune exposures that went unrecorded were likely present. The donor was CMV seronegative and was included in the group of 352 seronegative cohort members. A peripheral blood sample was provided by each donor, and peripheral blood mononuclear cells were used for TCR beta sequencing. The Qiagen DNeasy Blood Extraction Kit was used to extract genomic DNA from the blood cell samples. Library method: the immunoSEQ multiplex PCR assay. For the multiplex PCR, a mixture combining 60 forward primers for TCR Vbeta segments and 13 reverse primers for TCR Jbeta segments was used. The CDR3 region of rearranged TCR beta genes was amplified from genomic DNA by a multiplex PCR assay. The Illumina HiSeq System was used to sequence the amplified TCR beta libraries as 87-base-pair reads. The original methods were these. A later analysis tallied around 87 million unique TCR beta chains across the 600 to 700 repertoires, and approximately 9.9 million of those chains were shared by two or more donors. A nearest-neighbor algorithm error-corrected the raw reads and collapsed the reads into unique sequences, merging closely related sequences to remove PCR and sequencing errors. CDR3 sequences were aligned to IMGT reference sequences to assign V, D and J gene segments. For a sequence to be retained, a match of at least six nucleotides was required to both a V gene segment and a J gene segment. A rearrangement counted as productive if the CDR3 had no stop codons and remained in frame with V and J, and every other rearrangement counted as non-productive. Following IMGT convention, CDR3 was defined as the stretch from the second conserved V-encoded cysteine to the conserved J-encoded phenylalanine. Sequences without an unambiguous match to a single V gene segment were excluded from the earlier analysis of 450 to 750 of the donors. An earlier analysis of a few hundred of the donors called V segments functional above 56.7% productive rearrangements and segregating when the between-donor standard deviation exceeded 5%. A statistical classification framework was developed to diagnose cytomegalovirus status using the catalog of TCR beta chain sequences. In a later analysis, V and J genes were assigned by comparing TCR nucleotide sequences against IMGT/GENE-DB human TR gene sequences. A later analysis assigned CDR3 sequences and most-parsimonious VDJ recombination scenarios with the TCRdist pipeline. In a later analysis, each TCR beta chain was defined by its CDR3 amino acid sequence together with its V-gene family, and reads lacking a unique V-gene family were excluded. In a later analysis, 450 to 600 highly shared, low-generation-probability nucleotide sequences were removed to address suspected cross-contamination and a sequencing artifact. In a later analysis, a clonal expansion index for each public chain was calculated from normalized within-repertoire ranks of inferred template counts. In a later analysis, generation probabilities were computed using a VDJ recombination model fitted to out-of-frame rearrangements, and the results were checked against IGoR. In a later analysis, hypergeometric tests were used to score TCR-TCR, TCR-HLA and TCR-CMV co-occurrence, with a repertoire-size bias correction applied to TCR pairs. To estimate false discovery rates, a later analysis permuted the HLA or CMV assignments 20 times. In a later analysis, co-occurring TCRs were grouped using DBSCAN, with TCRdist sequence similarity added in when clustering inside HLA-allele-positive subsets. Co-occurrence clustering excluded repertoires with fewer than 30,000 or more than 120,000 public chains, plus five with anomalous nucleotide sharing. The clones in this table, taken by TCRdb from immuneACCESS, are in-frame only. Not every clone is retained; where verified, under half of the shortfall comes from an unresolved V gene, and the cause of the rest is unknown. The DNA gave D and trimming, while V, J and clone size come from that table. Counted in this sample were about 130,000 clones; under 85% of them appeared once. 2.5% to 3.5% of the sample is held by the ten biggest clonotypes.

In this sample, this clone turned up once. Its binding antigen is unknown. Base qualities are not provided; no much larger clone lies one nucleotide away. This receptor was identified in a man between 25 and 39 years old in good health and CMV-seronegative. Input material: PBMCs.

The CDR3 here reads CASRITGVATYGYTF. The sequenced DNA: TGTGCCAGCAGGATAACAGGGGTCGCAACATATGGCTACACCTTC. The sequence links TRBV2 to TRBJ1-2, with 7 central nucleotides matching TRBD1. The CDR3 contains 15 residues, cysteine and phenylalanine counted. Only the CDR3 DNA stays, 45 bases, in frame from base 1. Based on the germline V gene, the CDR1 and CDR2 sequences are SNHLY and FYNNEI. Trimming removed 6 bases from V and 5 bases from J; the gene matches leave 12 bases unexplained.